This T cell receptor (beta chain) was sequenced for a study of cytomegalovirus exposure and HLA in healthy donors. 13 Jbeta primers and 60 Vbeta primers were used for the PCR. Method: immunoSEQ multiplex PCR; TCRdb's copy keeps in-frame clones and lacks some. This table has some 150,000 clones, about four fifths appearing once. Sequencing was carried out using PBMCs. The receptor was isolated from a woman between 50 and 59 years old in good health and CMV-seronegative.

CDR3 in amino acids: CAWSQAGGYEQYF. For the CDR3, the DNA is TGTGCCTGGTCTCAAGCGGGAGGATACGAGCAGTACTTC. The rearrangement joins TRBV30 to TRBJ2-7; TRBD2 matches at 9 bases. Losses at the gene ends were 5 bases for V and 4 bases for J; bases not matched to a gene: 6. The CDR3 spans 13 residues. Per the germline V gene, CDR1 is GTSNPN and CDR2 is SVGIG (reference sequence).